This paragraph covers one T cell receptor (beta chain) sequence. Transcripts of RNA were the source for amplifying TCR beta CDR3 regions. Second-round multiplex PCR came after a first-round RT-PCR that employed HTBI primers. TCRdb reprocessed the multiplex PCR reads via MiXCR and lists one record per CDR3 protein. The table has more than 550,000 distinct CDR3 sequences, about two fifths seen once. Germline CDR1 is ENHRY and CDR2 is SYGVKD. This CDR3 contains 13 residues. V shed 10 bases, J shed 7 bases, and the junction held 12 bases outside the gene matches. The sample belongs to a study of Graves' ophthalmopathy and Graves' hyperthyroidism. The overall study: Ahead of any treatment, peripheral blood was obtained at the initial diagnosis.

The chain is built from TRBV10-3 and TRBJ1-1, with 7 nucleotides matching TRBD1. Material for sequencing was peripheral blood. The clonotype was recovered from an adult man with Graves' ophthalmopathy. CDR3 sequence reads: CATTGTATGEAFF. CDR3 in DNA: TGTGCCACTACCGGGACAGCCACAGGTGAAGCTTTCTTT.